This TCR beta chain is from a study of CD8+ T cells in alopecia areata (dated by TCRdb to between 2018 and 2020). Notes on the research overall: Female C3H/HeJ recipients, roughly 7-11 weeks old, were grafted with skin from C3H/HeJ donors with spontaneous alopecia (about 6-12 months old). The study used high-throughput TCRbeta sequencing to examine T cell clonal expansion in alopecia areata, in both the C3H/HeJ mouse model and human patients. TCRbeta CDR3 regions were amplified by immunoSEQ multiplex PCR with 35 Vbeta forward and 13 Jbeta reverse primers. Human TCRbeta sequencing covered scalp tissue and sorted CD4+ and CD8+ peripheral blood T cells from patchy and totalis/universalis alopecia areata patients and healthy controls. Scalp clonality was compared among normal scalp (n=4), patchy alopecia areata scalp (n=8), and alopecia totalis/universalis scalp (n=8). The RNA source kit depended on sample type: the PAXgene miRNA kit for fixed scalp, the miRNeasy kit for PBMCs, and the RNeasy kit for mouse skin.

CDR1 and CDR2 were assigned from the germline V gene as SGHDT and FRDEAV. The CDR3 goes from the cysteine to the phenylalanine over 15 residues. Shown are 36 bases from within the CDR3, in frame from base 1. V is trimmed back by 1 base and J by 2 bases, and the junction contains 3 bases that no gene match accounts for. Overall study results and their limits: Compared with normal scalp, lesional scalp, particularly in alopecia totalis/universalis, had higher clonality and more expanded CD8+ clones, which suggests antigenic drive. Scalp TCR repertoire analysis is complicated because resident alphabeta T cells in normal human skin are also sequenced, whereas mouse skin is dominated by gammadelta T cells. TCR sequences shared between patients were less clear than in mice, possibly partly because of HLA diversity in the patient population.

Library prep was done by the immunoSEQ multiplex PCR assay. To provide template for TCR sequencing, every sample had RNA extracted and reverse transcribed into cDNA. SuperScript III was used to make first-strand cDNA, primed with a 2:1 mix of oligo-dT and random hexamers. A synthetic immune receptor repertoire was used to assess amplification bias, and residual bias was removed computationally. Sequencing of the libraries was done on Illumina HiSeq using 60 bp reads that spanned the CDR3 and were read from J toward V. The original pipeline was this. Raw reads were preprocessed to remove errors, and CDR3 was defined by IMGT conventions from the conserved cysteine to phenylalanine. Clonality was computed as 1 minus the Shannon entropy, with the entropy normalized by log2 of the number of productive unique TCRs. Whether scalp clones were CD4 or CD8 was inferred by matching scalp TCRbeta sequences against CD4 and CD8 repertoires sorted from blood. TCRdb carries this immuneACCESS record with in-frame sequences only. Its versions omit some clonotypes, under half of them owing to an unresolved V gene in the studies checked, with the rest unexplained. The D gene and trimming were derived from the DNA, and the V and J assignments and clone size from that table. This sample is represented by over 100,000 clones, with no singletons among them. The top ten constitute 20% of the sample.

As for this clone: Its antigen remains undetermined. TCRdb and the translated DNA give different amino acids at residue 12; the protein presented here is the one translated from the DNA. Gene labels and germline sequences for this entry follow the mouse. Read data end 3 residues before the CDR3 end; the end is taken from the germline J gene.

The receptor was derived from a C3H/HeJ mouse with alopecia areata. Mice belonging to this strain carry MHC haplotype H2-k. Sequences were obtained from lesional skin. The V and J segments used are TRBV14 and TRBJ1-3; TRBD1 lines up with 7 middle nucleotides. The CDR3 sequence is CASSFGQGAGNTLYF. The part of the CDR3 DNA that was read is TGTGCCAGCAGTTTCGGGCAGGGGGCTGGAAATACG.